The 27 T cell receptor beta chains given below trace back to one sample, sequenced in a study of Ad26.COV2.S vaccination and SARS-CoV-2 variants. Method: immunoSEQ multiplex PCR; TCRdb's copy keeps in-frame clones and lacks some. The sample includes roughly 300,000 clones, approximately 86% of them seen just once. Treatment denoted: approximately 18 received Ad26.COV2.S at low or high dose, single or two shots; about 5 received placebo; per-sample allocation not given. Sampling occurred on day 63 after the first vaccine or placebo injection. Sequencing used peripheral blood, obtained in a trial of Ad26.COV2.S vaccine versus placebo. The receptors were gathered from a person aged 18-65 years who received the Ad26.COV2.S COVID-19 vaccine or a placebo.

This rearrangement joins TRBV4-3 to TRBJ2-1; the D is unclear. Deletions cut 2 bases from V and 0 bases from J, with 8 bases between. This CDR3 has 15 residues. Germline values: CDR1 LGHNA, CDR2 YSLEER. CDR3 bases: TGCGCCAGCAGCCAACGGCAGAACTCCTACAATGAGCAGTTCTTC. Its protein is CASSQRQNSYNEQFF.

This clone was seen once. The chain employs TRBV28 and TRBJ2-1; D may be TRBD2 (7 bases). Trimming took 10 bases from V and 3 from J, leaving 16 bases between them. This CDR3 is 14 amino acids long. Germline-derived CDR1 and CDR2 are MDHEN and SYDVKM. This chain's CDR3 is CATRGGGGYNEQFF. The CDR3 bases are TGTGCCACCAGGGGAGGCGGGGGCTACAATGAGCAGTTCTTC.

The CDR3 reads CASSLGGLDYGYTF. CDR3 coding DNA: TGTGCCAGCAGTTTGGGGGGCTTGGACTATGGCTACACCTTC. The chain combines TRBV28 with TRBJ1-2; D may be TRBD1 (6 bases). V lost 3 bases, J lost 3 bases, and 11 bases lay in between. The germline V gene has CDR1 MDHEN and CDR2 SYDVKM. The CDR3 is made up of 14 amino acids.

The rearrangement joins TRBV6-2 or TRBV6-3 to TRBJ2-5; 9 bases agree with TRBD1. This CDR3 is 17 amino acids long. The trim removed 2 bases at V and 4 bases at J, leaving 11 bases unmatched. In germline, CDR1 is MNHEY, CDR2 SVGEGT. The CDR3 spells CASSYMSRDRAGETQYF. In DNA, the CDR3 is TGTGCCAGCAGTTACATGTCGCGGGACAGGGCAGGAGAGACCCAGTACTTC.

The chain links TRBV9 to TRBJ2-7; 8 bases agree with TRBD1. The germline gives CDR1 SGDLS, CDR2 YYNGEE. Trimming at V came to 4 bases and at J to 2 bases, leaving 5 bases not matched to a gene. The CDR3 sequence is 14 residues long. CDR3 DNA sequence: TGTGCCAGCAGCCTTGGACAGGGAACCTACGAGCAGTACTTC. Its translation is CASSLGQGTYEQYF. The full variable domain, completed using reference TRBV9 and TRBJ2-7, is DSGVTQTPKHLITATGQRVTLRCSPRSGDLSVYWYQQSLDQGLQFLIQYYNGEERAKGNILERFSAQQFPDLHSELNLSSLELGDSALYFCASSLGQGTYEQYFGPGTRLTVT.

The chain recombines TRBV19 with TRBJ1-2; TRBD1 matches at 8 bases. The CDR3 is 15 residues long. The germline CDR1 and CDR2 sequences are LNHDA and SQIVND (reference sequence). V was pared by 7 bases and J by 3 bases, with 10 bases of the junction left unmatched. CDR3 residues: CASNQRDRSYYGYTF. The CDR3 bases are TGTGCCAGTAATCAAAGGGACAGGAGTTACTATGGCTACACCTTC.

The chain recombines TRBV4-3 with TRBJ1-2, with TRBD1 matching over 7 bases. V gave up 1 base and J gave up 3 bases; unmatched junction bases: 8. CDR3 length: 16 residues. Germline lookup yields CDR1 LGHNA and CDR2 YSLEER. CDR3 in DNA: TGCGCCAGCAGCCAAGCCCGGACAGGACGACACTATGGCTACACCTTC. Translating gives CASSQARTGRHYGYTF.

The chain is built from TRBV4-2 and TRBJ2-5; 7 bases map to TRBD1. V dropped 7 bases and J dropped 5; count of bases not matched to a gene: 4. The germline V gene encodes CDR1 LGHNA and CDR2 YNFKEQ. There are 12 residues in the CDR3. CDR3 sequence: CASTGQDETQYF. The CDR3 DNA reads as TGTGCCAGCACCGGACAGGACGAGACCCAGTACTTC.

The chain employs TRBV27 and TRBJ1-5, with no clear D. Trimming left V 3 bases short and J 5 bases short, with 11 bases between. Looked up from germline, CDR1 is MNHEY and CDR2 is SMNVEV (reference sequence). The CDR3 totals 14 residues. The CDR3, as DNA: TGTGCCAGCAGTTTCAGCGGGGATCATCAGCCCCAGCATTTT. It codes for CASSFSGDHQPQHF.

The chain is built from TRBV27 and TRBJ2-5; no clear D gene. The V end lost 5 bases, the J end lost 1 base, and 11 bases lay between the germline ends. The length of the CDR3 is 14 residues. CDR1 is MNHEY, CDR2 SMNVEV, per germline (reference sequence). CDR3 coding DNA: TGTGCCAGCAGTCCCTTGTGGCCCCAAGAGACCCAGTACTTC. Amino acids: CASSPLWPQETQYF.

The V gene is TRBV7-9, the J gene TRBJ2-2; D is undetermined. Germline lookup yields CDR1 SEHNR and CDR2 FQNEAQ (reference sequence). Deletions cut 5 bases from V and 3 bases from J, with 1 base between. The CDR3 length is 11 residues. The CDR3 DNA reads TGTGCCAGCAGCCACACCGGGGAGCTGTTTTTT. Its protein is CASSHTGELFF.

The chain combines TRBV24-1 with TRBJ1-6; no firm D call. The V end lost 2 bases, the J end lost 9 bases, and 13 bases lay between the germline ends. In germline, CDR1 is KGHDR, CDR2 SFDVKD. The CDR3 is made up of 15 amino acids. The DNA of the CDR3 is TGTGCCACCAGTGATTCTACCCAGGTTGGTTCACCCCTCCACTTT. This gives the protein CATSDSTQVGSPLHF.

V usage is TRBV12-3 or TRBV12-4 and J usage is TRBJ1-4, with 9 bases aligning to TRBD1. CDR3 length equals 13 residues. V lost 6 bases, J lost 10 bases, and 6 bases stayed unmatched. The CDR3 nucleotides read TGTGCCAGCAGGCAACGGACAGGGGTAAAACTGTTTTTT. Its translation: CASRQRTGVKLFF.

This clone was detected only once. This sequence joins TRBV7-9 and TRBJ1-1; D may be TRBD1 (5 bases). The CDR3 is 15 amino acids. V was pared by 2 bases and J by 0 bases, with 10 bases between. The germline V gene has CDR1 SEHNR and CDR2 FQNEAQ (reference sequence). CDR3 in DNA: TGTGCCAGCAGCTTACAGGGTCTTTTGAACACTGAAGCTTTCTTT. This encodes CASSLQGLLNTEAFF.

The chain has TRBV9 and TRBJ1-1, with D possibly being TRBD1 (5 bases). V lost 0 bases, J lost 4 bases, and 10 bases lay in between. Germline V gene sequence: CDR1 SGDLS, CDR2 YYNGEE. The CDR3 runs 14 residues. The DNA for the CDR3 is TGTGCCAGCAGCGTAGGGAGTGGGGGCACTGAAGCTTTCTTT. Its translation: CASSVGSGGTEAFF. Supplemented by reference TRBV9 and TRBJ1-1, the full variable domain reads DSGVTQTPKHLITATGQRVTLRCSPRSGDLSVYWYQQSLDQGLQFLIQYYNGEERAKGNILERFSAQQFPDLHSELNLSSLELGDSALYFCASSVGSGGTEAFFGQGTRLTVV.

J is TRBJ2-2 and V is TRBV7-2; possibly TRBD2 for D (6 bases). This CDR3 is 16 amino acids long. The V and J ends lost 2 bases and 3 bases respectively, with 13 bases between them. Germline V gives CDR1 SGHTA, CDR2 FQGNSA. The CDR3 region is CASSLPGGGYTGELFF. CDR3 DNA: TGTGCCAGCAGCTTACCCGGGGGTGGTTACACCGGGGAGCTGTTTTTT.

The chain uses TRBV7-8 and TRBJ2-3; perhaps TRBD2 as D (5 bases). V dropped 5 bases and J dropped 4 bases, with 19 bases sitting between them. The CDR3 extends over 16 amino acids. CDR1 is SGHVS, CDR2 FQNEAQ, per germline. The CDR3 coding sequence is TGTGCCAGCAGCGATGGACTCGCATTTCCCCCAGATACGCAGTATTTT. It translates to CASSDGLAFPPDTQYF.

The chain recombines TRBV28 with TRBJ2-1; 8 bases are a match to TRBD2. Germline CDR1 MDHEN, CDR2 SYDVKM. V lost 5 bases and J lost 3; bases outside the gene matches: 6. CDR3 length: 15 amino acids. The CDR3 DNA is TGTGCCAGCAGTGAGACGGGACTAGTCTACAATGAGCAGTTCTTC. Amino acids: CASSETGLVYNEQFF.

In this sample, this clone turned up a few times. The V call is TRBV6-2 or TRBV6-3, the J call TRBJ1-5, with 7 bases aligning to TRBD1. Germline CDR1 is MNHEY and CDR2 is SVGEGT. There are 18 residues in the CDR3. Losses at the gene ends were 0 bases for V and 2 bases for J; bases not matched to a gene: 10. The DNA for the CDR3 is TGTGCCAGCAGTTACTCCCCCGGCAGGGGGATGCGCAATCAGCCCCAGCATTTT. Translating it yields CASSYSPGRGMRNQPQHF.

The chain links TRBV11-2 to TRBJ2-1; D unclear. V dropped 3 bases and J dropped 9 bases, with 9 bases sitting between them. Germline CDR1 reads SGHAT; CDR2 reads FQNNGV. This CDR3 contains 12 residues. CDR3 nucleotides: TGTGCCAGCAGCTTCCGAGCTCTTGAGCAGTTCTTC. It translates to CASSFRALEQFF. Full variable domain (remainder filled in from reference TRBV11-2 and TRBJ2-1): EAGVAQSPRYKIIEKRQSVAFWCNPISGHATLYWYQQILGQGPKLLIQFQNNGVVDDSQLPKDRFSAERLKGVDSTLKIQPAKLEDSAVYLCASSFRALEQFFGPGTRLTVL.

The CDR3 DNA reads TGTGCCAGCTCACCAGAATTCGGCAATCAGCCCCAGCATTTT. Its translation is CASSPEFGNQPQHF. J is TRBJ1-5 and V is TRBV18; D is undetermined. The CDR3 runs to 14 residues. With 2 bases removed from V and 2 bases from J, the gap between germline ends came to 7 bases. The germline V gene has CDR1 KGHSH and CDR2 LQKENI.

The V and J genes are TRBV6-2 or TRBV6-3 and TRBJ1-1; D possibly corresponds to TRBD1 (5 bases). The germline V gene has CDR1 MNHEY and CDR2 SVGEGT. Between the trimmed V and J ends, which lost 5 bases and 0 bases, there was a span of 22 bases. CDR3 length: 18 residues. DNA of the CDR3: TGTGCCAGCAGTCCCCTCCGGACTGGGACGAGCTTGAACACTGAAGCTTTCTTT. Protein: CASSPLRTGTSLNTEAFF.

This clone has just one count. The chain combines TRBV5-1 with TRBJ2-5; D not certain. Trimming removed 1 base from V and 0 bases from J, with 7 bases in between. Germline CDR1 is SGHRS and CDR2 is YFSETQ. This CDR3 has 14 residues. As DNA, the CDR3 is TGCGCCAGCAGCTTGTCAGTAAACCAAGAGACCCAGTACTTC. As protein: CASSLSVNQETQYF.

This clone has a single count. V and J are TRBV11-1 and TRBJ2-5, with D uncertain. The V and J ends lost 5 bases and 5 bases respectively, with 15 bases between them. The CDR3 has 14 residues. The germline gives CDR1 SGHAT, CDR2 FQDESV (reference sequence). The CDR3 spells CASSLGGASETQYF. The CDR3 coding sequence is TGTGCCAGCAGCCTGGGCGGTGCCTCGGAGACCCAGTACTTC.

The chain uses TRBV5-1 and TRBJ2-1; 7 bases match TRBD2. The junction had 2 bases not matched to a gene; V was cut back by 0 bases and J by 2 bases. This CDR3 is 15 amino acids long. The germline gives CDR1 SGHRS, CDR2 YFSETQ. Written as DNA, the CDR3 is TGCGCCAGCAGCTTGGGTGGGGGGGCCTACAATGAGCAGTTCTTC. Encoded protein: CASSLGGGAYNEQFF. Full variable domain (remainder filled in from reference TRBV5-1 and TRBJ2-1): KAGVTQTPRYLIKTRGQQVTLSCSPISGHRSVSWYQQTPGQGLQFLFEYFSETQRNKGNFPGRFSGRQFSNSRSEMNVSTLELGDSALYLCASSLGGGAYNEQFFGPGTRLTVL.

The chain has TRBV7-9 and TRBJ2-2; TRBD2 matches 12 bases. Germline assignment: CDR1 SEHNR and CDR2 FQNEAQ (reference sequence). This CDR3 spans 16 amino acids. V trimming: 5 bases; J trimming: 6 bases; junction bases outside the gene matches: 7. The DNA of the CDR3 is TGTGCCAGCAGCCCTCGACTAGCGGGAGAGGCCGGGGAGCTGTTTTTT. Translated: CASSPRLAGEAGELFF.

This chain uses TRBV6-5 with TRBJ1-1; the D gene is possibly TRBD1 (5 bases). The CDR3 runs to 11 residues. CDR1 and CDR2 from the germline V gene are MNHEY and SVGAGI. V was cut by 7 bases and J by 8 bases, with 11 bases left in between. The CDR3 DNA follows: TGTGCCAGCACGGAGCAGGGAGAAGCTTTCTTT. The encoded protein is CASTEQGEAFF.